The rows below give T cell receptor beta chains drawn from one sample of a study of beta chain features in type 1 diabetes. The assay was immunoSEQ multiplex PCR, and TCRdb's table has in-frame clones only and misses some. The repertoire holds roughly 180,000 clones, about 13% seen once, with 0.62% in the top ten. The sequencing sample was made of central memory CD4+ T cells from blood. These receptors originate from a woman aged 18-29 years in good health. CDR3s include the opening cysteine and the closing phenylalanine or tryptophan. Each record gives: V gene, D gene, clone size, CDR3 length, J gene, CDR3 protein, CDR3 DNA. D genes are given only for firm matches. Clone size is given for some rows only: seen once, a few or many times, or a class if the clone is expanded.

v_call: TRBV19; d_call: .; clone_size: few; cdr3_length: 17; j_call: TRBJ1-2; cdr3_aa: CASSIDLGQTTYYGYTF; cdr3_nt: TGTGCCAGTAGTATAGATCTCGGACAGACTACGTACTATGGCTACACCTTC
v_call: TRBV7-9; d_call: TRBD2; clone_size: .; cdr3_length: 17; j_call: TRBJ2-3; cdr3_aa: CASSSSTSGESTDTQYF; cdr3_nt: TGTGCCAGCAGCTCCTCAACTAGCGGGGAAAGCACAGATACGCAGTATTTT
v_call: TRBV6-5; d_call: .; clone_size: few; cdr3_length: 16; j_call: TRBJ2-1; cdr3_aa: CASSSGRIGSYNEQFF; cdr3_nt: TGTGCCAGCAGTTCAGGGAGGATAGGCTCCTACAATGAGCAGTTCTTC
v_call: TRBV7-9; d_call: .; clone_size: many; cdr3_length: 12; j_call: TRBJ2-7; cdr3_aa: CATGTQGPEQYF; cdr3_nt: TGTGCCACCGGGACACAGGGCCCCGAGCAGTACTTC
v_call: TRBV18; d_call: TRBD1; clone_size: few; cdr3_length: 14; j_call: TRBJ2-7; cdr3_aa: CASSPFNRGHEQYF; cdr3_nt: TGTGCCAGCTCACCATTTAACAGGGGCCACGAGCAGTACTTC
v_call: TRBV7-2; d_call: .; clone_size: few; cdr3_length: 14; j_call: TRBJ1-1; cdr3_aa: CASSLARRGREAFF; cdr3_nt: TGTGCCAGCAGCTTAGCGCGGAGGGGTCGTGAAGCTTTCTTT
v_call: TRBV5-4; d_call: .; clone_size: .; cdr3_length: 13; j_call: TRBJ1-2; cdr3_aa: CASSRGSGNGYTF; cdr3_nt: TGTGCCAGCAGCCGCGGGTCGGGAAATGGCTACACCTTC
v_call: TRBV10-3; d_call: TRBD1; clone_size: few; cdr3_length: 14; j_call: TRBJ2-7; cdr3_aa: CAIRTGSSSYEQYF; cdr3_nt: TGTGCCATCAGGACAGGGTCCTCCTCCTACGAGCAGTACTTC
v_call: TRBV30; d_call: TRBD1; clone_size: .; cdr3_length: 12; j_call: TRBJ2-7; cdr3_aa: CALDRAGYEQYF; cdr3_nt: TGTGCCCTCGACAGGGCGGGCTACGAGCAGTACTTC
v_call: TRBV29-1; d_call: .; clone_size: few; cdr3_length: 10; j_call: TRBJ2-1; cdr3_aa: CSVSYNEQFF; cdr3_nt: TGCAGCGTCTCTTACAATGAGCAGTTCTTC
v_call: TRBV11-2; d_call: .; clone_size: .; cdr3_length: 13; j_call: TRBJ2-7; cdr3_aa: CASSLDSGRKEYF; cdr3_nt: TGTGCCAGCAGCTTAGACTCCGGGAGAAAGGAGTACTTC
v_call: TRBV27; d_call: .; clone_size: .; cdr3_length: 12; j_call: TRBJ1-3; cdr3_aa: CASISSGNTIYF; cdr3_nt: TGTGCCAGCATCAGCTCTGGAAACACCATATATTTT
v_call: TRBV4-3; d_call: TRBD2; clone_size: .; cdr3_length: 16; j_call: TRBJ2-2; cdr3_aa: CASSQGGLAGTGELFF; cdr3_nt: TGCGCCAGCAGCCAAGGGGGGCTAGCGGGAACCGGGGAGCTGTTTTTT
v_call: TRBV2; d_call: TRBD1; clone_size: few; cdr3_length: 16; j_call: TRBJ2-7; cdr3_aa: CASSEFRGQLSYEQYF; cdr3_nt: TGTGCCAGCAGTGAATTTAGGGGACAGCTATCCTACGAGCAGTACTTC
v_call: TRBV7-3; d_call: TRBD1; clone_size: .; cdr3_length: 16; j_call: TRBJ2-5; cdr3_aa: CASSLAPQGAQETQYF; cdr3_nt: TGTGCCAGCAGCTTAGCTCCACAGGGGGCACAAGAGACCCAGTACTTC
v_call: TRBV6-5; d_call: .; clone_size: few; cdr3_length: 13; j_call: TRBJ1-1; cdr3_aa: CASTPTRNTEAFF; cdr3_nt: TGTGCCAGCACCCCAACACGGAACACTGAAGCTTTCTTT
v_call: TRBV2; d_call: TRBD1; clone_size: .; cdr3_length: 15; j_call: TRBJ1-4; cdr3_aa: CASSDSRGRGEKLFF; cdr3_nt: TGTGCCAGCAGTGACTCCAGGGGGCGAGGGGAAAAACTGTTTTTT
v_call: TRBV5-1; d_call: TRBD2; clone_size: few; cdr3_length: 17; j_call: TRBJ2-5; cdr3_aa: CASTPGGTSGSWETQYF; cdr3_nt: TGCGCCAGCACCCCTGGAGGAACGAGCGGGAGTTGGGAGACCCAGTACTTC
v_call: TRBV25-1; d_call: .; clone_size: few; cdr3_length: 16; j_call: TRBJ2-1; cdr3_aa: CASSDTTGPAYNEQFF; cdr3_nt: TGTGCCAGCAGTGATACTACAGGCCCAGCCTACAATGAGCAGTTCTTC
v_call: TRBV20-1; d_call: .; clone_size: .; cdr3_length: 11; j_call: TRBJ2-1; cdr3_aa: CSAFSQKEQFF; cdr3_nt: TGCAGTGCTTTTTCCCAGAAGGAGCAGTTCTTC
v_call: TRBV9; d_call: TRBD2; clone_size: .; cdr3_length: 16; j_call: TRBJ2-1; cdr3_aa: CASSDPGTSGSNEQFF; cdr3_nt: TGTGCCAGCAGCGATCCCGGGACTAGCGGGTCCAATGAGCAGTTCTTC
v_call: TRBV7-2; d_call: .; clone_size: few; cdr3_length: 14; j_call: TRBJ1-1; cdr3_aa: CASSLQVLNTEAFF; cdr3_nt: TGTGCCAGCAGCTTACAGGTCTTGAACACTGAAGCTTTCTTT
v_call: TRBV28; d_call: TRBD1; clone_size: .; cdr3_length: 16; j_call: TRBJ2-3; cdr3_aa: CASVQFQGAGTDTQYF; cdr3_nt: TGTGCCAGCGTACAGTTTCAGGGGGCCGGCACAGATACGCAGTATTTT
v_call: TRBV28; d_call: .; clone_size: few; cdr3_length: 16; j_call: TRBJ1-1; cdr3_aa: CASKTAGATRETEAFF; cdr3_nt: TGTGCCAGCAAGACGGCAGGGGCGACGAGGGAGACTGAAGCTTTCTTT
v_call: TRBV6-5; d_call: TRBD2; clone_size: few; cdr3_length: 15; j_call: TRBJ2-1; cdr3_aa: CASSYSGSSYNEQFF; cdr3_nt: TGTGCCAGCAGTTATAGCGGGAGCTCCTACAATGAGCAGTTCTTC
v_call: TRBV7-2; d_call: TRBD1; clone_size: many; cdr3_length: 13; j_call: TRBJ2-1; cdr3_aa: CASSPRTGNEQFF; cdr3_nt: TGTGCCAGCAGCCCCCGGACAGGGAACGAGCAGTTCTTC
v_call: TRBV28; d_call: TRBD1; clone_size: few; cdr3_length: 14; j_call: TRBJ2-3; cdr3_aa: CASSFRGRRDTQYF; cdr3_nt: TGTGCCAGCAGTTTCAGGGGGCGGAGAGATACGCAGTATTTT
v_call: TRBV28; d_call: TRBD2; clone_size: .; cdr3_length: 14; j_call: TRBJ2-7; cdr3_aa: CASSLVAGQREQYF; cdr3_nt: TGTGCCAGCAGTTTGGTAGCGGGACAAAGAGAGCAGTACTTC
v_call: TRBV7-2; d_call: TRBD2; clone_size: many; cdr3_length: 16; j_call: TRBJ2-7; cdr3_aa: CASSAGLAGAHVEQYF; cdr3_nt: TGTGCCAGCAGCGCCGGACTAGCGGGAGCCCATGTAGAGCAGTACTTC
v_call: TRBV28; d_call: .; clone_size: .; cdr3_length: 12; j_call: TRBJ2-3; cdr3_aa: CASSSRVDTQYF; cdr3_nt: TGTGCCAGCAGTTCCCGGGTGGATACGCAGTATTTT
v_call: TRBV11-2; d_call: .; clone_size: .; cdr3_length: 15; j_call: TRBJ2-6; cdr3_aa: CASSLDGIGANVLTF; cdr3_nt: TGTGCCAGCAGCTTAGACGGGATCGGGGCCAACGTCCTGACTTTC
v_call: TRBV15; d_call: TRBD2; clone_size: few; cdr3_length: 16; j_call: TRBJ2-7; cdr3_aa: CATSSEKGLAAFEQYF; cdr3_nt: TGTGCCACCAGCAGCGAAAAGGGACTAGCGGCCTTCGAGCAGTACTTC
v_call: TRBV19; d_call: .; clone_size: few; cdr3_length: 14; j_call: TRBJ1-5; cdr3_aa: CASSVGLGSQPQHF; cdr3_nt: TGTGCCAGTAGTGTGGGACTCGGGAGTCAGCCCCAGCATTTT
v_call: TRBV7-2; d_call: TRBD1; clone_size: few; cdr3_length: 12; j_call: TRBJ1-2; cdr3_aa: CASRRTGYGYTF; cdr3_nt: TGTGCCAGCAGACGGACAGGGTATGGCTACACCTTC
v_call: TRBV2; d_call: TRBD1; clone_size: .; cdr3_length: 12; j_call: TRBJ2-7; cdr3_aa: CASREQGYEQYF; cdr3_nt: TGTGCCAGCAGGGAACAGGGGTATGAGCAGTACTTC
v_call: TRBV9; d_call: TRBD2; clone_size: few; cdr3_length: 17; j_call: TRBJ2-2; cdr3_aa: CASSVSSGRSGAGELFF; cdr3_nt: TGTGCCAGCAGCGTGTCTAGCGGGAGGAGTGGCGCCGGGGAGCTGTTTTTT
v_call: TRBV19; d_call: .; clone_size: few; cdr3_length: 14; j_call: TRBJ1-5; cdr3_aa: CASSLSGQAGPQHF; cdr3_nt: TGTGCCAGTAGCCTCTCGGGACAAGCAGGGCCCCAGCATTTT
v_call: TRBV28; d_call: .; clone_size: few; cdr3_length: 15; j_call: TRBJ1-5; cdr3_aa: CASRGAGSSNQPQHF; cdr3_nt: TGTGCCAGCAGGGGGGCAGGGAGTAGCAATCAGCCCCAGCATTTT
v_call: TRBV5-1; d_call: TRBD1; clone_size: few; cdr3_length: 14; j_call: TRBJ2-7; cdr3_aa: CASVLGTGTHEQYF; cdr3_nt: TGCGCCAGCGTCCTCGGGACAGGGACCCACGAGCAGTACTTC
v_call: TRBV29-1; d_call: .; clone_size: .; cdr3_length: 13; j_call: TRBJ2-1; cdr3_aa: CSVPGNPYNEQFF; cdr3_nt: TGCAGCGTGCCCGGGAACCCTTACAATGAGCAGTTCTTC
v_call: TRBV7-2; d_call: .; clone_size: .; cdr3_length: 17; j_call: TRBJ1-2; cdr3_aa: CASSLVPTFTGADGYTF; cdr3_nt: TGTGCCAGCAGCTTAGTCCCCACCTTTACAGGAGCAGATGGCTACACCTTC
v_call: TRBV29-1; d_call: TRBD1; clone_size: few; cdr3_length: 14; j_call: TRBJ2-3; cdr3_aa: CSGVGQGTVDTQYF; cdr3_nt: TGCAGCGGCGTGGGACAGGGGACCGTAGATACGCAGTATTTT
v_call: TRBV6-1; d_call: TRBD1; clone_size: few; cdr3_length: 15; j_call: TRBJ1-2; cdr3_aa: CASSERTGPNYGYTF; cdr3_nt: TGTGCCAGCAGTGAGCGGACAGGGCCGAACTATGGCTACACCTTC
v_call: TRBV6-5; d_call: TRBD1; clone_size: few; cdr3_length: 15; j_call: TRBJ2-3; cdr3_aa: CASSYADRDTDTQYF; cdr3_nt: TGTGCCAGCAGTTACGCCGACAGGGACACAGATACGCAGTATTTT
v_call: TRBV15; d_call: TRBD1; clone_size: few; cdr3_length: 15; j_call: TRBJ2-3; cdr3_aa: CATSQDRVGTDTQYF; cdr3_nt: TGTGCCACCAGCCAGGACAGGGTGGGCACAGATACGCAGTATTTT
v_call: TRBV7-3; d_call: .; clone_size: .; cdr3_length: 13; j_call: TRBJ1-4; cdr3_aa: CASSLTRGEKLFF; cdr3_nt: TGTGCCAGCAGCTTAACAAGGGGTGAAAAACTGTTTTTT
v_call: TRBV30; d_call: .; clone_size: few; cdr3_length: 12; j_call: TRBJ2-1; cdr3_aa: CAWSVGPNEQFF; cdr3_nt: TGTGCCTGGAGTGTTGGCCCTAATGAGCAGTTCTTC
v_call: TRBV28; d_call: TRBD1; clone_size: few; cdr3_length: 14; j_call: TRBJ2-5; cdr3_aa: CASSLTGGRETQYF; cdr3_nt: TGTGCCAGCAGCTTGACAGGGGGCCGTGAGACCCAGTACTTC
v_call: TRBV30; d_call: TRBD2; clone_size: .; cdr3_length: 15; j_call: TRBJ2-6; cdr3_aa: CAWSRRGVGANVLTF; cdr3_nt: TGTGCCTGGAGTAGGCGGGGGGTGGGGGCCAACGTCCTGACTTTC
v_call: TRBV5-1; d_call: TRBD1; clone_size: few; cdr3_length: 15; j_call: TRBJ1-5; cdr3_aa: CASSLGGQGHQPQHF; cdr3_nt: TGCGCCAGCAGCTTGGGGGGACAGGGTCATCAGCCCCAGCATTTT
v_call: TRBV7-9; d_call: TRBD1; clone_size: few; cdr3_length: 15; j_call: TRBJ2-7; cdr3_aa: CASSFSRTGSDEQYF; cdr3_nt: TGTGCCAGCAGCTTTTCCCGGACAGGCTCGGACGAGCAGTACTTC
v_call: TRBV7-9; d_call: TRBD2; clone_size: .; cdr3_length: 15; j_call: TRBJ2-1; cdr3_aa: CASSPASGEDNEQFF; cdr3_nt: TGTGCCAGCAGCCCCGCTAGCGGGGAGGACAATGAGCAGTTCTTC
v_call: TRBV6-1; d_call: .; clone_size: few; cdr3_length: 13; j_call: TRBJ2-1; cdr3_aa: CASSESLAGRQFF; cdr3_nt: TGTGCCAGCAGTGAAAGTCTTGCGGGAAGGCAGTTCTTC
v_call: TRBV5-6; d_call: .; clone_size: .; cdr3_length: 13; j_call: TRBJ2-3; cdr3_aa: CASSPLGTDTQYF; cdr3_nt: TGTGCCAGCAGTCCACTAGGAACAGATACGCAGTATTTT